This T cell receptor beta chain was sequenced in a study of graft-versus-host responses after intestinal transplantation. At the level of the study: Recipients uniformly received anti-thymocyte globulin induction, followed by tacrolimus and steroids for 3 to 4 years. Regarding the study as a whole: Detection of GvH clones occurred in recipient marrow, and some had their first appearance in ileum or blood.

CDR1 and CDR2 from the germline V gene are SGDLS and YYNGEE. Trimming pared 4 bases from V and 3 bases from J, leaving 7 bases between. There are 12 residues in the CDR3. Repertoires were generated with immunoSEQ multiplex PCR, while TCRdb's copy carries only in-frame clones and drops some. The sample includes just over 85,000 clones, 92% of them seen just once. To note about this clone: Its antigen is as yet unknown.

V gene TRBV9 combines with J gene TRBJ1-1; D is unclear. Source: unstimulated CD8+ T cells sorted from spleen or lymph node cells, taken before transplant. The receptor was derived from a human donor who was the organ donor for an intestinal transplant. The chain's CDR3 is CASSPQDTEAFF. CDR3 DNA sequence: TGTGCCAGCAGCCCCCAGGACACTGAAGCTTTCTTT.